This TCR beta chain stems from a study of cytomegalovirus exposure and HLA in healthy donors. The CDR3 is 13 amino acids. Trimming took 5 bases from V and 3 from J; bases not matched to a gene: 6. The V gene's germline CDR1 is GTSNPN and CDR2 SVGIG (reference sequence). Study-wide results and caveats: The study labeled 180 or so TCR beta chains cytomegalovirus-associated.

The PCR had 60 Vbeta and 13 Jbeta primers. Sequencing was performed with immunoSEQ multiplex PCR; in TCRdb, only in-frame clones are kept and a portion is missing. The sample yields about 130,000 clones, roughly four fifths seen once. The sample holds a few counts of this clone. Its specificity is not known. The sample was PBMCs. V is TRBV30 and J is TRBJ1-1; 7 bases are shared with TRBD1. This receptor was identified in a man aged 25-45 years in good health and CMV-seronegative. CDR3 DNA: TGTGCCTGGCTTGGACAGGCCCACACTGAAGCTTTCTTT. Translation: CAWLGQAHTEAFF. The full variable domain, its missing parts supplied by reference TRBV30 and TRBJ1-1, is SQTIHQWPATLVQPVGSPLSLECTVEGTSNPNLYWYRQAAGRGLQLLFYSVGIGQISSEVPQNLSASRPQDRQFILSSKKLLLSDSGFYLCAWLGQAHTEAFFGQGTRLTVV.